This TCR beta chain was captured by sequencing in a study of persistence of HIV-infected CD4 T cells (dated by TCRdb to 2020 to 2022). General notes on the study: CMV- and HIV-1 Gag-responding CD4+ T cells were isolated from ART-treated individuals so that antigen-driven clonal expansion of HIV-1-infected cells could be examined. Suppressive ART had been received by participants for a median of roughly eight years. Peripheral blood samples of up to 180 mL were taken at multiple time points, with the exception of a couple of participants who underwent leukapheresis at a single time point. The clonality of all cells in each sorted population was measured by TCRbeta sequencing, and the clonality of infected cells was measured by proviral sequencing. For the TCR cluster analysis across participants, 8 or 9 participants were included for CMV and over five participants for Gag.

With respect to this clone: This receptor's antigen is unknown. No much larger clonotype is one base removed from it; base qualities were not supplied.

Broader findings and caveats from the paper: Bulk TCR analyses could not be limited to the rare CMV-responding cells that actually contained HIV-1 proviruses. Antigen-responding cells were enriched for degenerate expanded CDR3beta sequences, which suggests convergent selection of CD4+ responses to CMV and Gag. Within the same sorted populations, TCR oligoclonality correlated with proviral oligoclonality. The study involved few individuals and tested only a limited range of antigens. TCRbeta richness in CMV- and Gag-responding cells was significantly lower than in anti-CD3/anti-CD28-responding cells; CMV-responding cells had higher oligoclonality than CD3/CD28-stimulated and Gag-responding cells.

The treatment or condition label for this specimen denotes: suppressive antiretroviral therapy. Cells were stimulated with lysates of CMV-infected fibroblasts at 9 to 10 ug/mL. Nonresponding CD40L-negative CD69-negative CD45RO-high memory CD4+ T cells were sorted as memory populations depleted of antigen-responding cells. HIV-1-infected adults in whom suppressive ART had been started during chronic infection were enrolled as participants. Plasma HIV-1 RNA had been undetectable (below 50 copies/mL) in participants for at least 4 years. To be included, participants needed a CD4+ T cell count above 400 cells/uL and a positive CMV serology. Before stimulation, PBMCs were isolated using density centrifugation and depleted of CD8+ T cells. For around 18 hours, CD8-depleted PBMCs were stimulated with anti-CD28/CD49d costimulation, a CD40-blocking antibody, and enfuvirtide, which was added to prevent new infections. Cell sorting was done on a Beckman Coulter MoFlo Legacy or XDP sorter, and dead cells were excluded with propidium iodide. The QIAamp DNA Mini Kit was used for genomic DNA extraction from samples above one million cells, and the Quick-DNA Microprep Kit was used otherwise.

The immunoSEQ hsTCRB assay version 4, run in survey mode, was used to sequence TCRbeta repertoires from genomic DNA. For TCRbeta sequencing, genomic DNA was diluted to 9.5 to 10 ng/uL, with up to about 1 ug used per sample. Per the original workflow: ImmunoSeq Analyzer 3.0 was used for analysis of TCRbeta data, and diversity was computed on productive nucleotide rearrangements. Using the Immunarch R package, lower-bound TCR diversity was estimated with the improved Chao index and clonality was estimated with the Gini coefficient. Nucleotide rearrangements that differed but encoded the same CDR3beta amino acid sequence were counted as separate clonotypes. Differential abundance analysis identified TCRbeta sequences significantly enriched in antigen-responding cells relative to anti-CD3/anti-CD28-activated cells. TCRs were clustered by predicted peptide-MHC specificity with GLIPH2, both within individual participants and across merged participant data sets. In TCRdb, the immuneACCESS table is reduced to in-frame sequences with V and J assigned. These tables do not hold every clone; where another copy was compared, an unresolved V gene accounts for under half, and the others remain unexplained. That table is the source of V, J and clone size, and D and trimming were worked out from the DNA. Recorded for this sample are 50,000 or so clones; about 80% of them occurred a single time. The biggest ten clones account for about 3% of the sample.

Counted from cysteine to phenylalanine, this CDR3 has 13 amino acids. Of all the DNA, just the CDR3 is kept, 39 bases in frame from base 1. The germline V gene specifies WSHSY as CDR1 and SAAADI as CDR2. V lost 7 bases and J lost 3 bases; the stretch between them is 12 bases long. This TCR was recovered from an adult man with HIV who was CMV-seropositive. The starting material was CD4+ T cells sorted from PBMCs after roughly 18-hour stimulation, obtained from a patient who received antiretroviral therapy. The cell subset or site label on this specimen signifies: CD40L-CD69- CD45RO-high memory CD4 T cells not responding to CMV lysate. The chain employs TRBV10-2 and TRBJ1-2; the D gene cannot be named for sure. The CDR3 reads CASKAQRDYGYTF. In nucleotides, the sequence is TGCGCCAGCAAGGCACAGCGAGACTATGGCTACACCTTC.